This T cell receptor beta chain was sequenced for a study of T cells in Graves' hyperthyroidism and ophthalmopathy. The CDR3 has 15 amino acids. CDR1 and CDR2 from the germline V gene are MNHNS and SASEGT. Deletions cut 5 bases from V and 3 bases from J, with 16 bases between. This clonotype was recorded at least ten times. Its antigen is not known. Study findings and constraints: The model identified upcoming ophthalmopathy a median approximately six months ahead of onset.

It was uncontrolled infection, other autoimmune disease, pregnancy or lactation that excluded patients. On the basis of clinical symptoms, serum thyroxine and TRAb, thyroid ultrasound and orbital computed tomography, diagnoses were made. Amplified TCR beta CDR3 regions derived from RNA transcripts. The study used the HTBI primer set for a first-round RT-PCR of the TCR CDR3. TCRdb re-analysed the multiplex PCR reads in MiXCR, keeping a single row per CDR3 protein. The sample holds about 560,000 distinct CDR3 sequences, 16% seen once. The specimen was blood. The V call is TRBV6-1, the J call TRBJ1-1; D might be TRBD1 (6 bases). This TCR was recovered from a woman between 18 and 30 years old with Graves' hyperthyroidism. The CDR3, as DNA: TGTGCCAGCAGTACGACGACAGGTGGTGACACTGAAGCTTTCTTT. Residues: CASSTTTGGDTEAFF.